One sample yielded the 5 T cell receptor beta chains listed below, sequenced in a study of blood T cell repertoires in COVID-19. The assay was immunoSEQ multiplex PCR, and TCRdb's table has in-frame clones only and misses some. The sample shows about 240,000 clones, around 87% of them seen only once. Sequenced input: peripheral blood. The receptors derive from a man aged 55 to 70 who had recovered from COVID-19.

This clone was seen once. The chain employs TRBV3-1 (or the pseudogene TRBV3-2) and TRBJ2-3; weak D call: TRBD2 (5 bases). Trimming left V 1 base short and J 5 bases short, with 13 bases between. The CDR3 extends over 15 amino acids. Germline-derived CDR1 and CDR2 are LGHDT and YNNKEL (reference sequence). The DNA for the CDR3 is TGTGCCAGCAGCCAAGGACGGACTCGCCGAGATACGCAGTATTTT. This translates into CASSQGRTRRDTQYF.

The DNA of the CDR3 is TGTGCCAGCAGCGCTCAGACAGGGGGTCGTTACGAGCAGTACTTC. It yields the protein CASSAQTGGRYEQYF. This rearrangement joins TRBV9 to TRBJ2-7, with 9 nucleotides matching TRBD1. Germline CDR1 and CDR2: SGDLS and YYNGEE. V dropped 3 bases and J dropped 4; count of bases not matched to a gene: 8. There are 15 residues in the CDR3. Full variable domain (missing parts from reference TRBV9 and TRBJ2-7): DSGVTQTPKHLITATGQRVTLRCSPRSGDLSVYWYQQSLDQGLQFLIQYYNGEERAKGNILERFSAQQFPDLHSELNLSSLELGDSALYFCASSAQTGGRYEQYFGPGTRLTVT.

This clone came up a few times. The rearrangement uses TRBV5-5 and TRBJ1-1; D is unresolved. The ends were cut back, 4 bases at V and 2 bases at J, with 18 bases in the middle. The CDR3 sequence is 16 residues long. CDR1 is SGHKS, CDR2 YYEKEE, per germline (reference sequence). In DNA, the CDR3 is TGTGCCAGCAGCCCGGGGTTGAGGGAGGGCAACACTGAAGCTTTCTTT. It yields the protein CASSPGLREGNTEAFF.

CDR3 bases: TGTGCCAGCTCGAAGGCGGGAATCACAGATACGCAGTATTTT. Its translation: CASSKAGITDTQYF. This chain connects TRBV25-1 to TRBJ2-3, with D possibly being TRBD2 (6 bases). The ends were cut back, 8 bases at V and 2 bases at J, with 14 bases in the middle. The CDR3 length is 14 residues. Germline CDR1 reads MGHDK; CDR2 reads SYGVNS.

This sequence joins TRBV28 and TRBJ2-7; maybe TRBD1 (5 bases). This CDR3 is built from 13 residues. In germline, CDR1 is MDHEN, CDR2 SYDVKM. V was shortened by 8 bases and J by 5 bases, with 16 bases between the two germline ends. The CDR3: CASRTGKGHEQYF. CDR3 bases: TGTGCCAGCCGAACAGGAAAGGGCCACGAGCAGTACTTC.